Here is one T cell receptor (beta chain) with its context. Its antigen specificity is not known. Base qualities are missing; no much larger clone stands one base away. The source of the sample is a study of shared clonotypes between healthy human individuals (dated by TCRdb to 2018 to 2021). About the study as a whole: A few men and a couple of women, aged 18 to 49 years, made up the cohort. For each donor, CD4 naive and CD4 memory were each run on three plates, CD8 naive on two plates, and CD8 memory on one plate. To estimate repertoire size and how much clonotypes are shared between individuals, the study performed deep sequencing of blood TCR repertoires from five healthy adults. Libraries were prepared and TCR repertoires were sequenced by different laboratories using diverse techniques, in order to increase sequencing depth and limit assay-specific biases. Between about 0.94 and 10 billion PBMCs per donor were obtained by leukapheresis. Overall study results and their limits: Compared with non-shared clonotypes, clonotypes shared by all four sorted-subset donors had higher generation probabilities. Naive subsets generally had larger estimated clonotype richness than memory subsets. Sampling was restricted to blood, and TCR repertoires in tissues likely differ from the TCR repertoires found in blood. Rarefaction of sorted-subset datasets indicated incomplete sequencing despite the large sequencing depth. When several donors were compared, the shared fraction of clonotypes was about 5.4% for naive CD4, 3.5% to 4% for naive CD8, roughly 2.5% for memory CD4, and approximately 0.4% for memory CD8. Based on pairwise subsampling, the degree of clonotype sharing among donors was expected to be affected by sequencing depth. The genetic and exposure-history diversity represented was limited by the small number of donors.

Using the deep immunoSEQ assay, multiplex PCR amplified TCR CDR3 regions from genomic DNA. Extracted genomic DNA from each cell subset was distributed evenly across all wells of several immunoSEQ 96-well plates, and each plate was treated as a replicate. For sorted subsets, each replicate PCR was loaded with roughly 190 ng genomic DNA, equivalent to some 27,000 T cell genomes. Purified libraries were quantified with a Qubit 3.0 fluorometer, sized on a Bioanalyzer 2100, and re-quantified with the KAPA Library Quantification kit. A separate single-read 150-cycle Illumina NextSeq 550 flow cell was used to sequence each immunoSEQ 96-well plate. Per the source publication's procedure: Because the immunoSEQ output included only junctional sequences and no quality scores, the filtering could not be the same as the filtering used for full-length reads. To assign V/J genes and CDR3, sequences were annotated against IMGT germline references using PyIR, a Python wrapper for IgBLAST v1.9. Any read was removed if the V/J assignment was weak (E-value above 1e-6), the CDR3 was missing, or the read contained stop codons, out-of-frame junctions, or ambiguous translated residues. V3J clonotypes were defined by identical inferred V gene, J gene, and CDR3 amino acid sequence. Percentage overlap between repertoires was computed as shared unique clonotypes divided by the size of the smaller repertoire. Richness of each repertoire was evaluated using RTK rarefaction, the Chao1 estimator, and Recon v2.1 estimates of unobserved clonotypes. Generation probabilities for all TCRbeta clonotypes obtained by the gDNA method from a few donors were computed using OLGA. TCRdb mirrors the immuneACCESS table, restricted to in-frame sequences. Some clones are absent from its copies; in checked studies, under half trace to an unresolved V gene, and the reason for the others is unknown. The DNA gave D and trimming, while V, J and clone size come from that table. A total of 550,000 to 850,000 clones appear in this sample, about 74% of them only once. The top ten clones comprise roughly 1.7% of the sample.

Trimming accounts for 3 bases at V and 5 bases at J, while the number of junction bases matched to no gene is 8. The CDR3 holds 16 amino acids from the cysteine to the phenylalanine. Only the CDR3 region is kept as DNA, spanning 48 bases read in frame from base 1. The germline V gene yields MGHRA for CDR1 and YSYEKL for CDR2. The donors were healthy, HIV-negative adults with no recently reported acute infections or vaccinations. All donors were Caucasian adults living in Nashville, Tennessee, USA. CD4+ T cells were enriched by magnetic negative selection; naive cells were then positively selected on CD45RA, and the negative fraction formed the memory subset. Blood was collected by leukapheresis, and PBMCs were isolated by Ficoll-Histopaque density gradient centrifugation and then cryopreserved in liquid nitrogen vapor phase. Purity and quantity of every magnetically sorted T cell population were checked by analytical flow cytometry. Genomic DNA was isolated from each sorted fraction and quantified by UV absorbance on a Nanodrop 2000c.

The material sequenced was memory CD4+ T cells sorted from blood. The cell subset or site tag for this specimen amounts to: CD45RA-negative fraction. Here the chain combines TRBV4-1 and TRBJ2-1; TRBD2 aligns with 9 central bases. The sequence came from a woman in her thirties in good health. For the CDR3, the sequence is CASSQPSSGKNNEQFF. DNA sequence: TGCGCCAGCAGCCAGCCCTCTAGCGGGAAAAACAATGAGCAGTTCTTC.